This TCR beta chain was obtained from a study of T cell responses to AZD1222 COVID-19 vaccine. The study's findings and limits: Vaccine-associated CD4 TCRs ranged over spike, dominating at 160-218 and 743-854. Unmutated variant regions are reportedly targeted by nearly half of spike-specific TCRs. Scientists sampled the repertoires only once the peak T cell response had passed.

As to this clone: The antigen is unknown.

Germline CDR1 reads MGHRA; CDR2 reads YSYEKL. This CDR3 contains 14 residues. V lost 1 base and J 7 bases, leaving 11 bases between the germline ends. Using immunoSEQ multiplex PCR, the repertoire was profiled, and TCRdb retains in-frame clones only, with some absent. The sample includes about 270,000 clones, approximately 94% of them seen just once. The TCR was taken from an adult who received the AZD1222 COVID-19 vaccine. Sequenced here: peripheral blood, sampled 28 days after the second AZD1222 dose. This rearrangement joins TRBV4-1 to TRBJ1-5, with D perhaps matching TRBD1 (6 bases). The CDR3 reads CASSQGAGEQPQHF. The CDR3 DNA is TGCGCCAGCAGCCAAGGGGCAGGGGAACAGCCCCAGCATTTT.